One sample yielded the 26 T cell receptor beta chains listed below, sequenced in a study of cytomegalovirus exposure and HLA in healthy donors (dated by TCRdb to 2016 to 2017). Library method: the immunoSEQ multiplex PCR assay. The clones in this table, taken by TCRdb from immuneACCESS, are in-frame only. Not every clone is retained; where verified, under half of the shortfall comes from an unresolved V gene, and the cause of the rest is unknown. Counted in this sample were about 140,000 clones; about 80% of them appeared once. About 27% of the sample belongs to the ten largest clones. The specimen was PBMCs. These receptors all come from a man between 25 and 39 years old in good health and CMV-seropositive.

CDR3 DNA: TGTGCCAGCTCACCATCCGGAATATCGGGGGGCCAAGAGACCCAGTACTTC. It codes for CASSPSGISGGQETQYF. The V gene is TRBV18, the J gene TRBJ2-5; 7 nucleotides line up with TRBD2. Germline values: CDR1 KGHSH, CDR2 LQKENI. The junction had 10 bases not matched to a gene; V was cut back by 2 bases and J by 1 base. The CDR3 is made up of 17 amino acids.

The rearrangement uses TRBV5-6 and TRBJ1-3, with D perhaps TRBD1 (6 bases). Germline CDR1 SGHDT, CDR2 YYEEEE. V lost 5 bases to trimming and J lost 2 bases, with 14 bases between them. This CDR3 has 15 residues. The CDR3 is CASSPRGFPGNTIYF. CDR3 bases: TGTGCCAGCAGTCCGAGGGGGTTCCCTGGAAACACCATATATTTT.

The chain couples TRBV5-1 to TRBJ2-2; 8 nucleotides match TRBD2. The CDR3 runs to 17 residues. CDR1 and CDR2 (germline): SGHRS, YFSETQ. V lost 0 bases to trimming and J lost 4 bases; unmatched junction nucleotides: 8. CDR3 sequence (DNA): TGCGCCAGCAGCTTGGCGCGGGGGACTAGAGGCACCGGGGAGCTGTTTTTT. Protein sequence: CASSLARGTRGTGELFF.

This rearrangement joins TRBV5-1 to TRBJ2-1; TRBD2 matches 9 bases. The CDR3 is 15 residues long. Germline trimming cut 4 bases from V and 7 bases from J; bases unmatched to any gene: 9. Germline-derived CDR1 and CDR2 are SGHRS and YFSETQ. CDR3 sequence (DNA): TGCGCCAGCAGCCGCACGGGACTAGCTACGAATGAGCAGTTCTTC. The encoded protein is CASSRTGLATNEQFF.

The chain joins TRBV11-2 to TRBJ2-7; TRBD1 is a possible D gene (5 bases). V gave up 5 bases and J gave up 3 bases, with 11 bases separating them. This CDR3 is 13 amino acids long. Germline values: CDR1 SGHAT, CDR2 FQNNGV. CDR3 nucleotides: TGTGCCAGCAGCCCCGACAGAGTCTACGAGCAGTACTTC. Translating gives CASSPDRVYEQYF.

The chain recombines TRBV5-1 with TRBJ2-5; no reliable D call. Trimming pared 0 bases from V and 1 base from J, leaving 7 bases between. Germline V gives CDR1 SGHRS, CDR2 YFSETQ. The CDR3 has 14 residues. CDR3 DNA sequence: TGCGCCAGCAGCTTGGCTCTAACCCAAGAGACCCAGTACTTC. Its protein product is CASSLALTQETQYF.

The chain carries TRBV7-9 and TRBJ2-3, with 11 bases fitting TRBD2. J lost 3 bases, V lost 5 bases, and 1 base had no gene match. CDR3 length: 14 residues. Germline V CDR1 and CDR2: SEHNR, FQNEAQ (reference sequence). CDR3 in amino acids: CASSRLAGTDTQYF. The CDR3 DNA reads as TGTGCCAGCAGCCGACTAGCGGGGACAGATACGCAGTATTTT.

This clone has just a few counts. The chain couples TRBV30 to TRBJ2-1; no firm D call. The germline V gene encodes CDR1 GTSNPN and CDR2 SVGIG (reference sequence). The V end lost 4 bases, the J end lost 10 bases, and 5 bases lay between the germline ends. This CDR3 spans 9 amino acids. The CDR3 bases are TGTGCCTGGAATCGGGAGCAGTTCTTC. It translates to CAWNREQFF.

CDR3 nucleotide sequence: TGTGCCAGTAGTATTTGGACAGGAGACTACGAGCAGTACTTC. Translation: CASSIWTGDYEQYF. The V call is TRBV19, the J call TRBJ2-7, with 7 bases identical to TRBD1. CDR1 is LNHDA and CDR2 is SQIVND in the germline V gene (reference sequence). The CDR3 totals 14 residues. Losses at the gene ends were 3 bases for V and 3 bases for J; bases not matched to a gene: 5.

CDR3 sequence (DNA): TGCGCCAGCAGCTTGTCTCGGGGAGCGGGAGGCTCCTACAATGAGCAGTTCTTC. Residues: CASSLSRGAGGSYNEQFF. The V call is TRBV5-1, the J call TRBJ2-1, with TRBD2 matching 9 bases. The CDR3 loop spans 18 amino acids. CDR1 and CDR2 from the germline V gene are SGHRS and YFSETQ. The V segment lost 1 base and the J segment 0 bases; nucleotides outside the gene matches: 8.

Only a few counts were recorded for this clone. The chain carries TRBV14 and TRBJ1-1; D call uncertain. Per germline, CDR1 SGHDN and CDR2 FVKESK. There are 14 residues in the CDR3. V shed 4 bases and J shed 4 bases, with 13 bases lying between them. DNA for the CDR3: TGTGCCAGCAGCCCCGACGGGAGTGTCACTGAAGCTTTCTTT. Translated, it gives CASSPDGSVTEAFF.

V is TRBV4-3 and J is TRBJ2-3; 8 positions agree with TRBD2. This CDR3 has 17 amino acids. CDR1 LGHNA and CDR2 YSLEER come from the germline V gene. V gave up 0 bases and J gave up 1 base; unmatched junction bases: 6. The CDR3 reads CASSQDLGGGRTDTQYF. CDR3 in DNA: TGCGCCAGCAGCCAAGATCTCGGGGGGGGCCGCACAGATACGCAGTATTTT.

Details on this clone: An end of the junction does not agree with germline; a read error may underlie this. The rearrangement uses TRBV5-1 and TRBJ1-2; 7 bases are a match to TRBD1. The CDR3 is 14 amino acids. Germline CDR1 SGHRS, CDR2 YFSETQ. DNA for the CDR3: TGTGCCAGCAGCCGCGTGACAGGGAGGTATGGCTACACCTTC. Residues: CASSRVTGRYGYTF.

V gene TRBV5-4 combines with J gene TRBJ2-5; 8 bases agree with TRBD2. Trimming took 5 bases from V and 5 from J; bases not matched to a gene: 14. The CDR3 runs to 16 residues. Germline lookup yields CDR1 SGHNT and CDR2 YYREEE (reference sequence). The CDR3 DNA reads TGTGCCAGCAGTTCTTCCGGGACTAGGGCTTGGGAGACCCAGTACTTC. Translated, it gives CASSSSGTRAWETQYF.

The J gene is TRBJ1-2, the V gene TRBV7-2, with D perhaps TRBD1 (5 bases). Germline V CDR1 and CDR2: SGHTA, FQGNSA. This CDR3 comprises 12 residues. Trimming pared 5 bases from V and 8 bases from J, leaving 12 bases between. This CDR3 is CASSHRLGGYTF. The CDR3 nucleotides are TGTGCCAGCAGCCACAGGTTGGGCGGCTACACCTTC.

A remark on this clone: Other DNA variants within this sample encode the same CDR3. V usage is TRBV10-3 and J usage is TRBJ2-7; TRBD2 might be the D (5 bases). The CDR3 contains 14 residues. Germline V CDR1 and CDR2: ENHRY, SYGVKD. V was trimmed by 2 bases and J by 1 base, leaving 9 bases between them. In nucleotides, the CDR3 is TGTGCCATCAGTGAGCGGGGAGATTCCTACGAGCAGTACTTC. It specifies CAISERGDSYEQYF.

The chain carries TRBV12-5 and TRBJ1-5; D is possibly TRBD1 (5 bases). The CDR3 is 15 residues long. The germline CDR1 and CDR2 sequences are LGHNT and FRNRAP. Trimming pared 6 bases from V and 2 bases from J, leaving 14 bases between. The CDR3: CASGPGGSGNQPQHF. CDR3 nucleotides: TGTGCTAGTGGCCCGGGGGGATCTGGCAATCAGCCCCAGCATTTT.

CDR3 bases: TGTGCCAGCAGTTTAACAGGGGGGAGGGTTGTCTACGAGCAGTACTTC. It translates to CASSLTGGRVVYEQYF. The rearrangement links TRBV27 to TRBJ2-7, with a possible D match to TRBD1 (8 bases). V lost 2 bases and J lost 3, with 17 bases in between. This CDR3 is built from 16 residues. Germline CDR1 MNHEY, CDR2 SMNVEV (reference sequence).

V usage is TRBV4-2 and J usage is TRBJ2-1; TRBD2 matches at 8 bases. V gave up 4 bases and J gave up 0 bases; unmatched junction bases: 8. The CDR3 is 17 residues long. Germline assignment: CDR1 LGHNA and CDR2 YNFKEQ. CDR3 amino acids: CASSLDSGTSSYNEQFF. The CDR3, as DNA: TGTGCCAGCAGCCTGGACTCCGGGACTAGCTCCTACAATGAGCAGTTCTTC.

This sequence joins TRBV18 and TRBJ2-6; D not resolved. Germline values: CDR1 KGHSH, CDR2 LQKENI. V lost 3 bases and J lost 0, with 6 bases in between. The CDR3 totals 15 residues. The CDR3 is CASSPMSSGANVLTF. CDR3 nucleotide sequence: TGTGCCAGCTCACCGATGAGCTCTGGGGCCAACGTCCTGACTTTC.

As DNA, the CDR3 is TGCGCCAGCAGTAAACTCCCCGGGACAGGGGCCACCGGGGAGCTGTTTTTT. It encodes CASSKLPGTGATGELFF. The chain combines TRBV10-2 with TRBJ2-2; TRBD1 matches 10 bases. CDR1 WSHSY and CDR2 SAAADI come from the germline V gene. This CDR3 contains 17 residues. The ends lost 5 bases at V and 4 bases at J; junction bases unmatched: 10.

The V and J genes are TRBV19 and TRBJ2-5; 10 bases are a match to TRBD2. The germline CDR1 and CDR2 sequences are LNHDA and SQIVND (reference sequence). There are 15 residues in the CDR3. J lost 2 bases, V lost 4 bases, and 4 bases had no gene match. The CDR3 nucleotides are TGTGCCAGTAGTACAACTAGCGGGACACAAGAGACCCAGTACTTC. Its translation: CASSTTSGTQETQYF.

This chain connects TRBV11-3 to TRBJ2-1, with no clear D. Trimming pared 6 bases from V and 0 bases from J, leaving 6 bases between. This CDR3 is built from 13 residues. Per the germline V gene, CDR1 is SGHNT and CDR2 is YENEEA. The CDR3 nucleotides are TGTGCCAGCAGTCGGAGCTCCTACAATGAGCAGTTCTTC. Its translation is CASSRSSYNEQFF. Complete variable domain (other parts from reference TRBV11-3 and TRBJ2-1): EAGVVQSPRYKIIEKKQPVAFWCNPISGHNTLYWYLQNLGQGPELLIRYENEEAVDDSQLPKDRFSAERLKGVDSTLKIQPAELGDSAVYLCASSRSSYNEQFFGPGTRLTVL.

The gene calls are TRBV5-4 and TRBJ1-2; TRBD1 matches 9 bases. The CDR3 is made up of 16 amino acids. Per the germline V gene, CDR1 is SGHNT and CDR2 is YYREEE (reference sequence). J gave up 4 bases and V 4 bases, and 11 bases lay outside the gene matches. In DNA form, the CDR3 reads TGTGCCAGCAGCCCGAGGGGACAGGGAGCTCGCTATGGCTACACCTTC. Amino acids: CASSPRGQGARYGYTF.

V gene TRBV5-1 combines with J gene TRBJ1-1; D gene uncertain. Germline-derived CDR1 and CDR2 are SGHRS and YFSETQ. The V gene lost 0 bases and the J gene lost 1 base, with 13 bases spanning the gap. There are 16 residues in the CDR3. CDR3 residues: CASSLAQARGNTEAFF. CDR3 bases: TGCGCCAGCAGCTTGGCCCAGGCGCGGGGGAACACTGAAGCTTTCTTT.

The rearrangement joins TRBV11-2 to TRBJ2-1; D possibly corresponds to TRBD2 (6 bases). This CDR3 has 14 amino acids. Germline loops: CDR1 SGHAT, CDR2 FQNNGV. V lost 3 bases and J 4 bases, leaving 10 bases between the germline ends. The CDR3 DNA reads TGTGCCAGCAGCTTGGGACTCGGATACAATGAGCAGTTCTTC. This encodes CASSLGLGYNEQFF.